The clone carrying this T cell receptor (beta chain) was detected a few times. The antigen is not known. Researchers ran the PCR with 60 Vbeta and 13 Jbeta primers. Generated by immunoSEQ multiplex PCR, the TCRdb table keeps only in-frame clones and is missing some. The sample yields 60,000 to 70,000 clones, around 62% seen once. This record comes from a study of cytomegalovirus exposure and HLA in healthy donors. In the study overall: Clustering assigned approximately 79% of the roughly 430 genotyped donors to the Caucasian-associated ancestry cluster.

Whole-study results and caveats: It was only CMV serostatus that was available as immune exposure information. Reportedly, HLA-A and HLA-B alleles of most subjects were accurately predicted from TCR beta.

The sample comprised PBMCs. The source of this sequence is a middle-aged man in good health and CMV-seropositive.

The CDR3 region is CASRTTSGVYNEQFF. CDR3 coding DNA: TGTGCCAGCAGGACGACTAGCGGGGTATACAATGAGCAGTTCTTC. This rearrangement joins TRBV6-5 to TRBJ2-1; 11 bases match TRBD2. Unmatched junction bases numbered 5, after V lost 6 bases and J lost 4 bases. Germline V gives CDR1 MNHEY, CDR2 SVGAGI. This CDR3 contains 15 residues.